This T cell receptor (beta chain) is drawn from a study of T cells after yellow fever vaccination. Overall study findings and caveats: It was a weaker secondary response, yet one that peaked faster, at day 5 versus 15. The presence of abundant clonotypes contaminating from the bulk population was possible in FACS-sorted repertoires. Just a small share of clonotypes turned up in the CD4 compartment as well as the CD8 compartment.

As regards this clonotype: What it binds is unknown.

Making TCR cDNA involved 5'RACE template switching, which added UMIs and a universal primer site. TCRdb re-derived calls from the 5' RACE reads in MiXCR, one entry per CDR3 protein. This table holds around 610,000 distinct CDR3 sequences, 13% found once. This CDR3 is 15 amino acids long. The V gene lost 1 base and the J gene lost 1 base, with 10 bases spanning the gap. The germline CDR1 and CDR2 sequences are LGHNA and YSLEER. The sequence was collected from a man younger than 45 who received the YFV17D yellow fever vaccine. J is TRBJ1-1 and V is TRBV4-3; D gene uncertain. This material consisted of PBMCs, taken on the day of the yellow fever booster vaccination. This chain's CDR3 is CASSQVYRGNTEAFF. The CDR3 bases are TGCGCCAGCAGCCAAGTTTACAGAGGGAACACTGAAGCTTTCTTT.